This T cell receptor (beta chain) was found in a study of shared clonotypes between healthy human individuals. Study observations and caveats: An effect of sequencing depth on clonotype sharing among donors was expected.

CDR1 and CDR2 (germline): SGHVS, FQNEAQ. The CDR3 consists of 14 residues. The ends were cut back, 3 bases at V and 1 base at J, with 8 bases in the middle. Comment on this clone: Its antigen is undetermined.

Sequencing was performed on unsorted PBMC DNA using ten immunoSEQ deep assay plates. Original analysis: There were no quality scores in the junction-only immunoSEQ sequences, so filtering differed. The assay was immunoSEQ multiplex PCR, and TCRdb's table has in-frame clones only and misses some. V, J and clone size are taken as reported in that table, and D and trimming were inferred from the DNA itself. The sample lists about 480,000 clones; 75% to 85% were seen once. This sequence joins TRBV7-8 and TRBJ2-3; D possibly uses TRBD1 or TRBD2 (5 bases each). The sample comprised PBMCs. This TCR was sampled from a middle-aged woman in good health. Some clones in this sample may be carry-over from other donors' samples. CDR3 nucleotides: TGTGCCAGCAGCTTCACGGGACGCACAGATACGCAGTATTTT. This translates into CASSFTGRTDTQYF.